Following are 3 T cell receptor beta chains from one sample sequenced in a study of read filtering for tumor transcriptome and immune sequencing. The library was built from about 400 ng RNA with molecular barcoded adaptors for alpha/delta and beta/gamma chains. TCRdb independently ran MiXCR on the reads; one entry per CDR3 protein. The sample has approximately 62,000 distinct CDR3 sequences; roughly 19% are singletons. Sequenced: a population of CD138-negative cells sorted from bone marrow. The source is a donor at least 40 years old with multiple myeloma.

On this clonotype: A much bigger clone sits one base away, suggesting this may be a read error. V usage is TRBV29-1 and J usage is TRBJ2-1; 7 bases match TRBD1. The CDR3 runs 11 residues. CDR1 and CDR2 (germline): SQVTM, ANQGSEA. The CDR3 spells CSAGQLPERFF. The CDR3 region has the DNA TGCAGCGCGGGACAGCTTCCTGAGCGGTTCTTC.

Notes on this clonotype: At one end the junction does not follow the germline gene, possibly because of a read error. The genes are TRBV19 and TRBJ2-7; possible D gene TRBD1, 5 bases. This CDR3 has 13 residues. CDR1 and CDR2 from the germline V gene are LNHDA and SQIVND (reference sequence). Here the CDR3 DNA reads TGTGCCCAGCGACAGCTTAACCTCTACCAGCAGTACTTC. It translates to CAQRQLNLYQQYF. Supplemented by reference TRBV19 and TRBJ2-7, the full variable domain reads DGGITQSPKYLFRKEGQNVTLSCEQNLNHDAMYWYRQDPGQGLRLIYYSQIVNDFQKGDIAEGYSVSREKKESFPLTVTSAQKNPTAFYLCAQRQLNLYQQYFGPGTRLTVT.

The chain combines TRBV7-2 with TRBJ2-1; 12 bases fit TRBD1. Trimming cost V 1 base and J 8 bases; bases outside gene matches: 6. Germline V gives CDR1 SGHTA, CDR2 FQGNSA. CDR3 length: 16 residues. In DNA form, the CDR3 reads TGTGCCAGCAGCTTAGTTGCGGGGACAGGGGGCTATGAGCAGTTCTTC. It codes for CASSLVAGTGGYEQFF.